The 7 T cell receptor beta chains below all came from one sample that was sequenced in a study of shared clonotypes between healthy human individuals (dated by TCRdb to 2018 to 2020). Library preparation was by the immunoSEQ multiplex PCR assay. Drawn from immuneACCESS, this table holds only the in-frame rearrangements with V and J called that TCRdb kept. Clones are partly lost; checked studies trace under half to an unresolved V gene and leave the rest unexplained. In all, the sample holds about 680,000 clones, and more than 70% of those were seen once. 1.5% to 2% of the sample rests with the top ten. Sequences were obtained from memory CD4+ T cells sorted from blood. According to the study, the label for this sample's cell subset or site signals: CD45RA-negative fraction. These TCRs come from a woman under 40 in good health.

This clone turned up a few times. This chain joins TRBV27 and TRBJ1-5; 10 nucleotides line up with TRBD1. CDR3 length equals 17 residues. V gave up 5 bases and J gave up 7 bases; unmatched junction bases: 14. The germline gives CDR1 MNHEY, CDR2 SMNVEV (reference sequence). This CDR3 is CASSLSWGQGMGQPQHF. DNA of the CDR3: TGTGCCAGCAGTCTCTCTTGGGGACAGGGGATGGGGCAGCCCCAGCATTTT.

The CDR3 reads CASSTGVDITGELFF. The DNA of the CDR3 is TGCGCCAGCAGCACGGGTGTGGATATCACCGGGGAGCTGTTTTTT. V is TRBV5-1 and J is TRBJ2-2; D is unclear. Germline V lookup: CDR1 SGHRS, CDR2 YFSETQ. The germline V and J ends were trimmed by 4 bases and 4 bases, with 14 bases remaining between them. This CDR3 is 15 amino acids long.

This clone has only a few counts. The V call is TRBV7-2, the J call TRBJ2-1, with TRBD2 as a possible D gene (5 bases). There are 17 residues in the CDR3. V lost 4 bases and J 5 bases, leaving 21 bases between the germline ends. Germline assignment: CDR1 SGHTA and CDR2 FQGNSA. CDR3 bases: TGTGCCAGCAGCTCTCAACCTCGGGGAGCAGGAAACAATGAGCAGTTCTTC. It translates to CASSSQPRGAGNNEQFF.

The gene calls are TRBV25-1 and TRBJ2-5; tentatively, D is TRBD1 (6 bases). The CDR3 consists of 16 residues. The germline V gene encodes CDR1 MGHDK and CDR2 SYGVNS. Trimming cost V 1 base and J 5 bases, with 17 bases left between them. The CDR3 reads CASSEFPGQTGETQYF. The CDR3 nucleotides are TGTGCCAGCAGTGAATTCCCCGGACAGACCGGGGAGACCCAGTACTTC.

This chain uses TRBV6-5 with TRBJ2-7; 9 bases match TRBD1. The V gene's germline CDR1 is MNHEY and CDR2 SVGAGI. The CDR3 consists of 16 residues. V dropped 0 bases and J dropped 3; count of bases not matched to a gene: 6. The CDR3 reads CASSYSTGGAFYEQYF. The CDR3 region has the DNA TGTGCCAGCAGTTACTCTACAGGGGGCGCGTTCTACGAGCAGTACTTC.

V is TRBV2 and J is TRBJ1-2; TRBD1 matches 7 bases. There are 15 residues in the CDR3. Germline CDR1 is SNHLY and CDR2 is FYNNEI. J lost 6 bases, V lost 6 bases, and 13 bases had no gene match. The CDR3, as DNA: TGTGCCAGCAGCCTCGGACAGGAGACAGTCGATGGCTACACCTTC. It specifies CASSLGQETVDGYTF.

The chain employs TRBV5-1 and TRBJ1-1; D is undetermined. This CDR3 contains 14 residues. Germline V lookup: CDR1 SGHRS, CDR2 YFSETQ. V was trimmed by 0 bases and J by 6 bases, leaving 12 bases between them. CDR3 nucleotide sequence: TGCGCCAGCAGCTTGGTGGGTAGGGCCTCTGAAGCTTTCTTT. Translation gives CASSLVGRASEAFF.